This is a list of T cell receptor beta chains from one sample in a study of T cell responses to AZD1222 COVID-19 vaccine. TCRdb keeps only in-frame clones here, not all; method: immunoSEQ multiplex PCR. This sample has about 130,000 clones, with approximately 91% found just once. Sequenced material: peripheral blood, taken 28 days after the second AZD1222 dose. These receptors were obtained from an adult who received the AZD1222 COVID-19 vaccine. Both conserved end residues are part of each CDR3. Fields, in order: V gene, J gene, CDR3 protein.

>TRBV27|TRBJ1-1
CASTRWGTEREAFF
>TRBV19|TRBJ2-1
CASSIVLKTPGEQFF
>TRBV4-2|TRBJ1-4
CASSQGGATEKLFF
>TRBV10-1|TRBJ2-7
CASRTGDLSFYLSYYEQYF
>TRBV7-3|TRBJ1-5
CASSPGSNQPQHF
>TRBV7-8|TRBJ2-2
CASSLRRQGVRGTGELFF
>TRBV6-2/TRBV6-3|TRBJ1-1
CASSDWTGMPEAFF
>TRBV18|TRBJ1-5
CASSPTDSNQPQHF
>TRBV18|TRBJ1-3
CASSSSDVSSGNTIYF
>TRBV7-9|TRBJ1-1
CASRRDPDTEAFF
>TRBV19|TRBJ1-2
CASSPWDYGYTF
>TRBV3-1/TRBV3-2|TRBJ1-5
CASSQRGNQPQHF
>TRBV4-2|TRBJ2-7
CASSQEAQASGRSAEQYF
>TRBV20-1|TRBJ2-3
CSARVTDTQYF
>TRBV2|TRBJ1-1
CASNEGRGTSAFF
>TRBV5-6|TRBJ1-5
CASSPGDQPQHF
>TRBV18|TRBJ2-7
CASSLETSSYEQYF
>TRBV29-1|TRBJ2-7
CSVPGLNYEQYF
>TRBV4-1|TRBJ1-1
CASSLTGNTEAFF
>TRBV12-2|TRBJ2-7
CASRSHSGIPSYEQYF
>TRBV18|TRBJ1-2
CASSPNGQGGGYTF
>TRBV3-1/TRBV3-2|TRBJ2-5
CASSQAGTETQYF
>TRBV28|TRBJ1-1
CASSLPDRGRTEAFF
>TRBV5-1|TRBJ2-1
CASSLTGNHPGLVSYNEQFF
>TRBV9|TRBJ2-7
CASSVGELADPYEQYF
>TRBV5-1|TRBJ2-2
CASSSPKTGGSTGELFF
>TRBV29-1|TRBJ1-5
CSVVSAGQPQHF
>TRBV7-9|TRBJ2-2
CASSLSSGRISGELFF
>TRBV23-1|TRBJ1-5
CASRTQPPDRGRQPQHF
>TRBV19|TRBJ2-4
CASSIVAGVQNIQYF
>TRBV2|TRBJ2-1
CASREDSSYNEQFF
>TRBV5-1|TRBJ2-1
CASGLAGSRNEQFF
>TRBV5-4|TRBJ2-2
CASSSGGRQGHTGELFF
>TRBV6-1|TRBJ1-1
CASSEGGMNTEAFF
>TRBV5-1|TRBJ2-7
CASSRQDPHEQYF
>TRBV6-5|TRBJ1-6
CASSYSRQGNSPLHF
>TRBV9|TRBJ1-4
CASSPYRGTGNEKLFF
>TRBV5-1|TRBJ1-2
CASSTGDYGYTF
>TRBV9|TRBJ1-2
CASSVAARTGTYGYTF
>TRBV29-1|TRBJ1-1
CSVHRDRSTEAFF
>TRBV5-4|TRBJ2-5
CATGTGYTETQYF
>TRBV19|TRBJ1-4
CASGDRENEKLFF
>TRBV18|TRBJ2-7
CASSPNHQSSYEQYF
>TRBV5-6|TRBJ1-2
CASSLAGGRANYGYTF
>TRBV3-1/TRBV3-2|TRBJ1-3
CASSQWPAATQVGNTIYF
>TRBV19|TRBJ1-5
CASSISPGTNQPQHF
>TRBV29-1|TRBJ2-7
CSVEEGRTYEQYF
>TRBV11-1|TRBJ1-6
CASSLGTASNSPLHF
>TRBV28|TRBJ2-3
CASSLIAVGPTSGRYSDTQYF
>TRBV28|TRBJ1-2
CASTPGHGPGYTF
>TRBV6-1|TRBJ1-1
CASSEQRRWSAEAFF
>TRBV12-3/TRBV12-4|TRBJ2-7
CASRGGDEQYF
>TRBV12-5|TRBJ1-5
CASGLSTTGFSNQPQHF
>TRBV6-5|TRBJ2-5
CASSWTSGRAQETQYF
>TRBV29-1|TRBJ2-7
CSVGQVANEQYF
>TRBV12-5|TRBJ2-4
CASGWMGQGGGSAKNIQYF
>TRBV4-1|TRBJ1-5
CASSQDGQGKQPQHF